This T cell receptor (beta chain) stems from a study of somatic mutations in cytotoxic T cells in rheumatoid arthritis. In the study overall: Blood samples of around 30 ml were drawn from patients (in EDTA) right after diagnosis and before any treatment.

Findings of the study overall: Nobody adjusted the slight TRBV07 underrepresentation in rheumatoid arthritis patients for multiple comparisons. About an eighth of the roughly 65 patients had a largest CD8+ clone above 20% of CD8+ cells.

Assay used: immunoSEQ multiplex PCR; TCRdb lists only in-frame clones, some missing. The sample records 13,000 or so clones, approximately 69% being singletons. CDR3 length: 13 amino acids. Germline V gene data show CDR1 as SGDLS and CDR2 as YYNGEE. Trimming cost V 0 bases and J 3 bases, with 6 bases left between them. Regarding this clone: Its specificity is not known.

The study pulled out CD4+ and CD8+ cells with positive magnetic bead selection and then checked their purity by flow cytometry. The chain couples TRBV9 to TRBJ2-5, with D tentatively TRBD2 (5 bases). The receptor was derived from an adult with rheumatoid arthritis. Sequencing was done on a sample of CD8+ T cells sorted from blood. Here the CDR3 DNA reads TGTGCCAGCAGCGTAGGGGGAGAAGAGACCCAGTACTTC. It yields the protein CASSVGGEETQYF. The variable domain in full, completed from reference TRBV9 and TRBJ2-5, reads DSGVTQTPKHLITATGQRVTLRCSPRSGDLSVYWYQQSLDQGLQFLIQYYNGEERAKGNILERFSAQQFPDLHSELNLSSLELGDSALYFCASSVGGEETQYFGPGTRLLVL.